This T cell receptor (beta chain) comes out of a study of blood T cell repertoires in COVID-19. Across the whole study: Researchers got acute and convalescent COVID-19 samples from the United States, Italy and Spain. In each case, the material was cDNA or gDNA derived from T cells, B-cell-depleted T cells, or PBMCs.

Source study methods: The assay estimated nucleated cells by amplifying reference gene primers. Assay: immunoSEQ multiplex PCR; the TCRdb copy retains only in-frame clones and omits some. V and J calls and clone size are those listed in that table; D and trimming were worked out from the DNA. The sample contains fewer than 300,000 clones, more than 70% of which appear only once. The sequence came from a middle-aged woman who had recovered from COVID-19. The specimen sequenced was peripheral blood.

CDR3 DNA sequence: TGTGCCAGCAGTTTAAACCCAACACCCAATGAGCAGTTCTTC. Protein sequence: CASSLNPTPNEQFF. The chain combines TRBV27 with TRBJ2-1; D remains ambiguous. Germline CDR1 reads MNHEY; CDR2 reads SMNVEV (reference sequence). The CDR3 is made up of 14 amino acids. Trimming took off 2 bases at V and 6 bases at J, with 11 bases between the two ends.